This T cell receptor (beta chain) comes out of a study of metastatic and nonmetastatic thyroid tumors. Study at large: Samples came from malignant and benign thyroid patients, and repertoires were compared across blood and tumor or nodule tissue. Broader study findings: Compared with benign nodules, malignant thyroid tumors were reported to have significantly higher TCR beta diversity in both blood and tumor.

TCRdb reassembled clones from the PCR reads with MiXCR. The sample carries roughly 18,000 clones, 25% to 30% recorded once. CDR1 is MGHRA, CDR2 YSYEKL, per germline. The CDR3 spans 15 amino acids, including both terminal residues. Patients were all untreated before their thyroid surgery. Regarding this clone: Its antigen is still unknown. No conserved phenylalanine or tryptophan ends this CDR3, so it is likely a read error. The limits of the CDR3 on the DNA are not certain, so only TCRdb's listed CDR3 is given.

The origin of this receptor is a male donor with papillary thyroid cancer or a benign thyroid nodule (not recorded which). Some clones in this sample may be carry-over from other donors' samples. The specimen sequenced was tumor tissue. V is TRBV4-1 and J is TRBJ2-5; the table's D call TRBD1 went unverified against the DNA. The CDR3: CARQLAGGRGQEAWL.